This is a list of T cell receptor beta chains from one sample in a study of technical replicates of blood from a handful of donors. This table comes from immunoSEQ multiplex PCR, and its TCRdb copy is limited to in-frame clones, with some not included. The sample lists approximately 77,000 clones; 85% to 95% were seen once. Sequencing used T cells isolated from PBMCs. All receptors derive from a human donor in good health. Both conserved end residues are part of each CDR3. Fields, in order: J gene, CDR3 length, clone size, D gene, V gene, CDR3 DNA, CDR3 protein. The D gene is left open where the match is weak. The size of a clone is reported for some rows only, either as once, few or many, or as a class for expanded clones.

>TRBJ2-7|14|-|TRBD2|TRBV5-1
TGCGCCAGCAGCTTGGAGGCGGGAGGGGGCGAGCAGTACTTC
CASSLEAGGGEQYF
>TRBJ1-2|15|-|TRBD1|TRBV6-5
TGTGCCAGCAGTTCCCCAGGAGGGGGCGTGGGGGGCTACACCTTC
CASSSPGGGVGGYTF
>TRBJ2-7|13|once|TRBD1|TRBV2
TGTGCCAGCATTGGGACAGAGAGTCGAGAGCAGTACTTC
CASIGTESREQYF
>TRBJ1-1|13|-|-|TRBV29-1
TGCAGCGTTGAAGTTGGAGAGGGCACTGAAGCTTTCTTT
CSVEVGEGTEAFF
>TRBJ2-7|11|-|-|TRBV11-3
TGTGCCAGCAGCAGCGCCTACGAGCAGTACTTC
CASSSAYEQYF
>TRBJ1-2|15|-|TRBD1|TRBV27
TGTGCCAGCAGTTTAAGCAGGGGGCCCGGCTATGGCTACACCTTC
CASSLSRGPGYGYTF
>TRBJ2-7|17|once|TRBD2|TRBV18
TGTGCCAGCTCTCCAGTCCTCGGACTAGCGGGAGTTTACGAGCAGTACTTC
CASSPVLGLAGVYEQYF
>TRBJ2-7|11|-|-|TRBV20-1
TGCAGTGCTGCCTCGGGCTACGAGCAGTACTTC
CSAASGYEQYF
>TRBJ1-1|16|-|-|TRBV14
TGTGCCAGCAGCCACTACGGCCCAGGCCCGAACACTGAAGCTTTCTTT
CASSHYGPGPNTEAFF
>TRBJ1-3|16|-|TRBD1|TRBV5-1
TGCGCCAGCAGCCATGGGCAGGGGGCGCCGGGAAACACCATATATTTT
CASSHGQGAPGNTIYF
>TRBJ1-5|14|-|TRBD1|TRBV30
TGTGCCTGGAGTAGGACAGGGACGAATCAGCCCCAGCATTTT
CAWSRTGTNQPQHF
>TRBJ2-1|15|once|-|TRBV9
TGTGCCAGCAGCGTAGCGACTAGACCTTACAATGAGCAGTTCTTC
CASSVATRPYNEQFF
>TRBJ2-7|13|-|-|TRBV7-2
TGTGCCAGCAGCGGACAAAGCTCCTACGAGCAGTACTTC
CASSGQSSYEQYF
>TRBJ2-3|13|-|-|TRBV7-2
TGTCTAACCCGTGACTCCAGCACAGATACGCAGTATTTT
CLTRDSSTDTQYF
>TRBJ2-2|12|-|-|TRBV25-1
TGTGCCAGCAGTGTAGCTATCGGGGAGCTGTTTTTT
CASSVAIGELFF
>TRBJ2-5|15|-|TRBD2|TRBV6-6
TGTGCCAGCAGTTACGTGACTAGCGGGAGGATCGACCAGTACTTC
CASSYVTSGRIDQYF
>TRBJ2-3|18|-|-|TRBV21-1
TGTGCCAGCAGAGAAGGACTAGCGGGAGGCTCTAGCACAGATACGCAGTATTTT
CASREGLAGGSSTDTQYF
>TRBJ2-5|13|once|-|TRBV11-2
TGTGCCAGCAGCAGAGGACACCGAGAGACCCAGTACTTC
CASSRGHRETQYF
>TRBJ1-2|15|-|-|TRBV9
TGTGCCAGCAGCGTAGTAACAGGTCCTATCCATGGCTACACCTTC
CASSVVTGPIHGYTF
>TRBJ2-7|14|-|TRBD2|TRBV28
TGTGCCAGCAGCTACGGACTAGAAACTTCCGAGCAGTACTTC
CASSYGLETSEQYF
>TRBJ1-1|14|-|-|TRBV2
TGTGCCAGCAGTGAAGCTAGGTTGGGGCTTGAAGCTTTCTTT
CASSEARLGLEAFF
>TRBJ2-7|16|-|-|TRBV25-1
TGTGCCAGCAGTGACGTGGCGGGGGCGAGCTCCTACGAGCAGTACTTC
CASSDVAGASSYEQYF
>TRBJ1-1|14|-|-|TRBV5-6
TGTGCCAGCAGCTTGGTCCAAGGGACAACTGAAGCTTTCTTT
CASSLVQGTTEAFF
>TRBJ1-1|15|-|-|TRBV7-9
TGTGCCAGCAGCCTCTTAGGGCCCCCGGGGGGACGAGCTTTCTTT
CASSLLGPPGGRAFF
>TRBJ2-1|14|-|TRBD2|TRBV7-2
TGTGCCAGCAGCGCACCCGGGACTACCTCCAAGCAGTTCTTC
CASSAPGTTSKQFF
>TRBJ1-5|15|-|TRBD1|TRBV28
TGTGCCAGCAGGCCCGCAGGGGGCGGAGATCAGCCCCAGCATTTT
CASRPAGGGDQPQHF
>TRBJ2-3|16|-|TRBD2|TRBV7-3
TGTGCCAGCAGCCTACTAGCGGGAGGGGTCACAGATACGCAGTATTTT
CASSLLAGGVTDTQYF
>TRBJ1-1|14|-|-|TRBV6-1
TGTGCCAGCAGTGAAAAGCCAGGGCGAACTGAAGCTTTCTTT
CASSEKPGRTEAFF
>TRBJ1-1|13|-|TRBD1|TRBV13
TGTGCCAGCAGGTACGACAGGGGCACTGAAGCTTTCTTT
CASRYDRGTEAFF
>TRBJ1-5|15|-|TRBD1|TRBV28
TGTGCCAGCAGCCCAGACAGGGGAAGAGTTCAGCCCCAGCATTTT
CASSPDRGRVQPQHF
>TRBJ2-2|14|once|-|TRBV6-5
TGTGCCAGCAGTCCAGGACCCCGGGGCGGGGAGCTGTTTTTT
CASSPGPRGGELFF
>TRBJ2-7|16|-|TRBD2|TRBV5-6
TGTGCCAGCAGCCCCCTAACTAGCGGGTTCTCCTACGAGCAGTACTTC
CASSPLTSGFSYEQYF
>TRBJ1-4|14|-|-|TRBV7-9
TGTGCCAGCAGCTCTTCCGCCTTGCGGGAAAAACTGTTTTTT
CASSSSALREKLFF
>TRBJ2-1|15|-|TRBD2|TRBV7-9
TGTGCCAGCAGCTCCCGACTAGCGGGAGGGGGTGAGCAGTTCTTC
CASSSRLAGGGEQFF
>TRBJ2-3|15|-|TRBD2|TRBV30
TGTGCCTGGAGTTCGGGTGGGAGGGGCACAGATACGCAGTATTTT
CAWSSGGRGTDTQYF
>TRBJ2-5|15|-|-|TRBV4-3
TGCGCCAGCAGCCAAGATTTAGGAGGGACCGAGACCCAGTACTTC
CASSQDLGGTETQYF
>TRBJ2-7|13|-|-|TRBV27
TGTGCCAGCAGTTTAGGCAGGAACTACGAGCAGTACTTC
CASSLGRNYEQYF
>TRBJ1-4|13|once|-|TRBV7-9
TGTGCCAGCAGCTTAGGTCTAGCGCAGCGACTGTTTTTT
CASSLGLAQRLFF
>TRBJ2-7|12|-|TRBD2|TRBV10-1
TGCGCCCCCCGGGAGGTCTCTTACGAGCAGTACTTC
CAPREVSYEQYF
>TRBJ2-7|12|-|-|TRBV21-1
TGTGCCATCCCGGAGAGCTCCTACGAGCAGTACTTC
CAIPESSYEQYF
>TRBJ1-4|15|-|-|TRBV25-1
TGTGCCAGCAGTGAATACGAAACACATAATGAAAAACTGTTTTTT
CASSEYETHNEKLFF
>TRBJ2-7|14|-|TRBD2|TRBV5-6
TGTGCCAGTCGAAGTTTGACTAGCCTTCGCGAGCAGTACTTC
CASRSLTSLREQYF
>TRBJ1-5|14|-|TRBD1|TRBV27
TGTGCCAGCAGTCTAGACAGGGCACGTCAGCCCCAGCATTTT
CASSLDRARQPQHF
>TRBJ1-2|15|-|-|TRBV7-9
TGTGCCAGCAGCGCTCCAGGGGAAGTTAACTATGGCTACACCTTC
CASSAPGEVNYGYTF